The 10 T cell receptor beta chains listed next were all sequenced from one sample in a study of PD-1 blockade in mismatch repair-deficient tumors. This table comes from immunoSEQ multiplex PCR, and its TCRdb copy is limited to in-frame clones, with some not included. Counted here are approximately 79,000 clones, approximately 81% occurring once; the ten biggest clones make up less than 6.5%. The sample here was peripheral blood, taken 44 weeks after starting pembrolizumab. The origin of the receptors is an adult with mismatch repair-deficient cancer.

The V call is TRBV28, the J call TRBJ1-1; 8 bases fit TRBD1. Germline V gene lookup returns CDR1 MDHEN and CDR2 SYDVKM. This CDR3 contains 12 residues. J lost 6 bases, V lost 4 bases, and 1 base had no gene match. CDR3 protein: CASSSDRAEAFF. CDR3 coding DNA: TGTGCCAGCAGTTCGGACAGGGCTGAAGCTTTCTTT.

The rearrangement joins TRBV29-1 to TRBJ1-3; D not resolved. The CDR3 runs 14 residues. From germline, CDR1 is SQVTM and CDR2 ANQGSEA. Deletions cut 4 bases from V and 0 bases from J, with 10 bases between. CDR3 region: CSVVGGNSGNTIYF. The CDR3, as DNA: TGCAGCGTTGTTGGCGGGAACTCTGGAAACACCATATATTTT.

This chain links TRBV11-1 with TRBJ2-3, with TRBD2 identical over 10 bases. Germline V CDR1 and CDR2: SGHAT, FQDESV (reference sequence). The J segment lost 4 bases and the V segment lost 1 base, leaving 8 bases of the junction unmatched. The length of the CDR3 is 17 residues. The CDR3 sequence is CASSLGASGSGPDTQYF. The DNA for the CDR3 is TGTGCCAGCAGCTTAGGTGCTAGCGGGAGTGGCCCAGATACGCAGTATTTT.

The CDR3 DNA follows: TGTGCCTGGAGGGGACCGGCCAACTACGAGCAGTACTTC. This sequence encodes CAWRGPANYEQYF. The chain joins TRBV30 to TRBJ2-7; D is possibly TRBD1 or TRBD2 (5 bases each). Trimming cost V 3 bases and J 3 bases, with 12 bases left between them. The CDR3 has 13 residues. CDR1 and CDR2 (germline): GTSNPN, SVGIG (reference sequence).

The chain uses TRBV30 and TRBJ2-5; no reliable D call. V lost 0 bases and J lost 1, with 9 bases in between. The CDR3 extends over 14 amino acids. CDR1 and CDR2 (germline): GTSNPN, SVGIG (reference sequence). CDR3 residues: CAWSVLRSQETQYF. The CDR3 DNA follows: TGTGCCTGGAGTGTCCTCAGGTCCCAAGAGACCCAGTACTTC.

This chain joins TRBV4-2 and TRBJ1-2, with a tentative D call TRBD1 (5 bases). V lost 0 bases, J lost 3 bases, and 14 bases lay in between. The CDR3 is made up of 16 amino acids. The V gene's germline CDR1 is LGHNA and CDR2 YNFKEQ. CDR3 sequence reads: CASSQETLRGDYGYTF. CDR3 bases: TGTGCCAGCAGCCAAGAGACCCTACGAGGGGACTATGGCTACACCTTC.

This clone appeared once. The genes are TRBV5-6 and TRBJ1-5, with 10 nucleotides matching TRBD1. The CDR3 has 16 amino acids. The V gene's germline CDR1 is SGHDT and CDR2 YYEEEE. V lost 4 bases and J lost 3; bases outside the gene matches: 7. The CDR3 protein is CASSPGGQGFNQPQHF. CDR3 nucleotides: TGTGCCAGCAGCCCGGGGGGACAGGGGTTCAATCAGCCCCAGCATTTT.

The chain carries TRBV18 and TRBJ2-4; D not certain. Deletions cut 4 bases from V and 2 bases from J, with 9 bases between. Per germline, CDR1 KGHSH and CDR2 LQKENI. The CDR3 has 14 amino acids. CDR3 loop: CASSQETSKNIQYF. In nucleotides, the CDR3 is TGTGCCAGCTCACAGGAGACTTCCAAAAACATTCAGTACTTC. Variable domain in full (rest from reference TRBV18 and TRBJ2-4): NAGVMQNPRHLVRRRGQEARLRCSPMKGHSHVYWYRQLPEEGLKFMVYLQKENIIDESGMPKERFSAEFPKEGPSILRIQQVVRGDSAAYFCASSQETSKNIQYFGAGTRLSVL.

This clone was seen only a few times. The chain links TRBV19 to TRBJ1-3; 8 bases align to TRBD1. V gave up 4 bases and J gave up 4 bases; unmatched junction bases: 6. CDR1 is LNHDA, CDR2 SQIVND, per germline (reference sequence). The CDR3 has 15 residues. The CDR3 DNA reads as TGTGCCAGTAGTAAGACAGGGGAATCGGGAAACACCATATATTTT. The encoded protein is CASSKTGESGNTIYF.

The CDR3 DNA sequence: TGTGCCAGCACTTGGACTAGTCCGGACTACGAGCAGTACTTC. Encoded protein: CASTWTSPDYEQYF. The chain employs TRBV6-1 and TRBJ2-7; the match to TRBD2 covers 7 bases. J gave up 3 bases and V 7 bases, and 9 bases lay outside the gene matches. Germline CDR1 reads MNHNS; CDR2 reads SASEGT. CDR3 length: 14 residues.